The source of this T cell receptor beta chain is a study of Graves' ophthalmopathy and Graves' hyperthyroidism. Investigators amplified TCR beta CDR3 regions from RNA transcripts. HTBI primers served in a first-round RT-PCR, which a second-round multiplex PCR followed. One entry per CDR3 protein results from TCRdb running MiXCR on the multiplex PCR reads. The repertoire consists of some 520,000 distinct CDR3 sequences, with about an eighth occurring once and the leading ten covering over 8%. With a duration under 3 months, ophthalmopathy in the donors showed moderate-to-severe activity, CAS ≥3 and NOSPECS ≥4. Researchers turned away patients with other autoimmune diseases, uncontrolled infections, pregnancy or lactation. The diagnosis was founded upon clinical symptoms, serum thyroxine, TRAb, thyroid ultrasound and orbital computed tomography. From fresh peripheral blood, around 10 ml in volume, the PBMCs were obtained.

This clonotype was detected ten times or more. V gave up 0 bases and J gave up 3 bases, with 13 bases separating them. The CDR3 is 15 residues long. Germline CDR1 SGDLS, CDR2 YYNGEE. The chain employs TRBV9 and TRBJ2-7; D is possibly TRBD1 (5 bases). The sample comprised blood. The receptor was derived from a young woman with Graves' ophthalmopathy. This CDR3 reads CASSVEVGAYYEQYF. The DNA of the CDR3 is TGTGCCAGCAGCGTAGAGGTAGGGGCCTACTACGAGCAGTACTTC.